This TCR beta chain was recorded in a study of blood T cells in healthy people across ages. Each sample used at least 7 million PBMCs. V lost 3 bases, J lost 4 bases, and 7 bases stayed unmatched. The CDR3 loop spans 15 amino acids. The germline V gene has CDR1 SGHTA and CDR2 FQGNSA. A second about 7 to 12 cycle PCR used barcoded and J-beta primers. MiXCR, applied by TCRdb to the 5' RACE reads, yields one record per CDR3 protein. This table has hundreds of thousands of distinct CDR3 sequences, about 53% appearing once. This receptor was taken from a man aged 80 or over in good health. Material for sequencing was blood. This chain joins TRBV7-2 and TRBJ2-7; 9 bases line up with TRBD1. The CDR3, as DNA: TGTGCCAGCAGCTTCCCCGGGACAGGGTTGTACGAGCAGTACTTC. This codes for CASSFPGTGLYEQYF.